This T cell receptor (beta chain) was sequenced for a study of blood T cell repertoires in COVID-19. Study-level information: T cells, B-cell-depleted T cells, or PBMCs supplied cDNA or gDNA.

The trim removed 0 bases at V and 6 bases at J, leaving 5 bases unmatched. The CDR3 length is 16 residues. The germline V gene has CDR1 SGHRS and CDR2 YFSETQ. Assay: immunoSEQ multiplex PCR; the TCRdb copy retains only in-frame clones and omits some. There are hundreds of thousands of clones in the sample; around 88% occur only once, and approximately 4.2% lies in the top ten. Individuals aged 18 to 89 years were recruited from fewer than 30 US areas. Cohort allocation depended upon clinical history that participants reported. Donors in Cohort 3 who had recovered were those with two negative PCRs, healthcare professional clearance, or resolution of their symptoms.

The source is a woman in her 30s who had recovered from COVID-19. Sequencing input: PBMCs or T cells enriched from blood (not recorded which). The chain is built from TRBV5-1 and TRBJ1-4, with 10 bases that match TRBD1. The CDR3 loop is CASSLALGTGDEKLFF. For the CDR3, the DNA is TGCGCCAGCAGCTTGGCCCTCGGGACAGGGGATGAAAAACTGTTTTTT.